This TCR beta chain was captured in a study of blood T cell repertoires in COVID-19. J lost 4 bases, V lost 1 base, and 1 base had no gene match. The CDR3 runs to 13 residues. Germline CDR1 SGHNT, CDR2 YYREEE (reference sequence). This clone turned up a few times. Clones were read by immunoSEQ multiplex PCR, and TCRdb kept only the in-frame ones, dropping some. The table has approximately 120,000 clones, around 83% seen once. The sequencing sample was made of peripheral blood. The chain has TRBV5-4 and TRBJ1-1; 7 bases align to TRBD1. This receptor was identified in a man at least 80 years old with active or convalescent COVID-19. CDR3: CASSLRDSTEAFF. CDR3 sequence (DNA): TGTGCCAGCAGCTTGAGGGACAGCACTGAAGCTTTCTTT.